This TCR beta chain appears in the sequencing data of a study of human T cells and chemical hapten exposure. Study-wide background: Application of 0.01% DPC to the upper back was done by patch test, with a reading at 6 days.

TCRdb passed the RACE reads through MiXCR, listing each CDR3 protein once. The data show 180,000 or so distinct CDR3 sequences, more than 25% seen once. Sample time point: pre-sensitization, week 0. The treatment: therapeutic diphenylcyclopropenone sensitization with weekly scalp DPC. This receptor was taken from a woman in her 30s with alopecia areata. Some clones in this sample may be carry-over from other donors' samples. The sample consisted of whole blood, taken in connection with sensitization to the hapten diphenylcyclopropenone (DPC).

The CDR3 is CSVVGDPYEQYF. In nucleotides, the CDR3 is TGCAGCGTTGTCGGGGATCCCTACGAGCAGTACTTC. The genes are TRBV29-1 and TRBJ2-7, with D maybe TRBD2 (5 bases). The CDR3 consists of 12 residues. The V gene lost 4 bases and the J gene lost 2 bases, with 9 bases spanning the gap. Germline CDR1 reads SQVTM; CDR2 reads ANQGSEA.